These T cell receptor beta chains were read from a single sample in a study of T cell repertoires in cytomegalovirus infection. TCRdb ran MiXCR on the reads and lists one entry per CDR3 protein. Of 600,000 to 800,000 distinct CDR3 sequences in the sample, more than 20% were seen once. The sample taken for sequencing was CD8+ T cells from PBMCs. These receptors all come from a human donor in good health (CMV status not recorded). Some clones in this sample may be carry-over from other donors' samples. Each CDR3 is given with its conserved first and last residue. The D gene is left open where the match is weak. Clone size is shown for a subset of rows, as once, few, many or a class of expanded clone.

CDR3 protein: CASSLILAGDTDTQYF; CDR3 DNA: TGTGCCAGCAGCTTAATTCTAGCGGGGGATACAGATACGCAGTATTTT; D gene: TRBD2; J gene: TRBJ2-3; clone size: many; V gene: TRBV7-2
CDR3 protein: CASSLTSGASYNEQFF; CDR3 DNA: TGTGCCAGCAGCCTAACCTCGGGCGCTTCCTACAATGAGCAGTTCTTC; D gene: -; J gene: TRBJ2-1; clone size: -; V gene: TRBV7-6
CDR3 protein: CASGQSSYNEQFF; CDR3 DNA: TGCGCCAGCGGGCAGAGCTCCTACAATGAGCAGTTCTTC; D gene: -; J gene: TRBJ2-1; clone size: many; V gene: TRBV4-1
CDR3 protein: CSARQGRGNQPQHF; CDR3 DNA: TGCAGTGCCAGGCAGGGTCGGGGCAATCAGCCCCAGCATTTT; D gene: -; J gene: TRBJ1-5; clone size: -; V gene: TRBV20-1
CDR3 protein: CTSSAENTEAFF; CDR3 DNA: TGCACCAGCAGCGCGGAGAACACTGAAGCTTTCTTT; D gene: -; J gene: TRBJ1-1; clone size: -; V gene: TRBV5-1
CDR3 protein: CASSSPQGSETQYF; CDR3 DNA: TGTGCCAGCAGCTCCCCCCAGGGAAGCGAGACCCAGTACTTC; D gene: -; J gene: TRBJ2-5; clone size: -; V gene: TRBV7-9
CDR3 protein: CASSFGGVLTDTQYF; CDR3 DNA: TGTGCCAGCAGCTTTGGGGGAGTCCTCACAGATACGCAGTATTTT; D gene: -; J gene: TRBJ2-3; clone size: once; V gene: TRBV5-7
CDR3 protein: CASSPSLFDRGRYNEQFF; CDR3 DNA: TGTGCTAGCAGCCCAAGCCTTTTTGACAGGGGGCGGTACAATGAGCAGTTCTTC; D gene: TRBD1; J gene: TRBJ2-1; clone size: few; V gene: TRBV7-7
CDR3 protein: CASSQESGGQGFYNEQFF; CDR3 DNA: TGTGCCAGCAGCCAAGAGAGCGGAGGACAGGGCTTTTACAATGAGCAGTTCTTC; D gene: TRBD1; J gene: TRBJ2-1; clone size: -; V gene: TRBV3-1
CDR3 protein: CSYSGQGLYNEQFF; CDR3 DNA: TGCAGCTACTCGGGACAGGGGTTGTACAATGAGCAGTTCTTC; D gene: TRBD1; J gene: TRBJ2-1; clone size: -; V gene: TRBV29-1
CDR3 protein: CASSRGLLSTDTQYF; CDR3 DNA: TGTGCCAGCAGCCGTGGGCTTTTGAGCACAGATACGCAGTATTTT; D gene: -; J gene: TRBJ2-3; clone size: -; V gene: TRBV28
CDR3 protein: CSVDEGLSGANVLTF; CDR3 DNA: TGCAGCGTTGATGAAGGGTTGTCTGGGGCCAACGTCCTGACTTTC; D gene: -; J gene: TRBJ2-6; clone size: few; V gene: TRBV29-1
CDR3 protein: CASSHDRATYGYTF; CDR3 DNA: TGTGCCAGCAGCCATGACAGGGCGACCTATGGCTACACCTTC; D gene: TRBD1; J gene: TRBJ1-2; clone size: many; V gene: TRBV7-9
CDR3 protein: CAIWAGDSTDTQYF; CDR3 DNA: TGTGCCATCTGGGCAGGGGATAGCACAGATACGCAGTATTTT; D gene: -; J gene: TRBJ2-3; clone size: -; V gene: TRBV10-3
CDR3 protein: CASSSPQSSNQPQHF; CDR3 DNA: TGTGCCAGCAGTTCGCCCCAGAGTAGCAATCAGCCCCAGCATTTT; D gene: -; J gene: TRBJ1-5; clone size: many; V gene: TRBV28
CDR3 protein: CSARAGGGLLGLQETQYF; CDR3 DNA: TGCAGTGCTAGAGCGGGAGGGGGACTCCTGGGACTCCAAGAGACCCAGTACTTC; D gene: TRBD2; J gene: TRBJ2-5; clone size: -; V gene: TRBV20-1
CDR3 protein: CASGLVPASSGIYNEQFF; CDR3 DNA: TGTGCTAGTGGTTTGGTACCAGCTTCTTCTGGGATCTACAATGAGCAGTTCTTC; D gene: -; J gene: TRBJ2-1; clone size: -; V gene: TRBV12-5
CDR3 protein: CSARDRVDVGYTF; CDR3 DNA: TGCAGTGCTAGAGATAGGGTGGACGTTGGCTACACCTTC; D gene: -; J gene: TRBJ1-2; clone size: -; V gene: TRBV20-1
CDR3 protein: CSALPGDGNYGYTF; CDR3 DNA: TGCAGTGCTCTCCCCGGGGACGGGAACTATGGCTACACCTTC; D gene: -; J gene: TRBJ1-2; clone size: few; V gene: TRBV20-1
CDR3 protein: CASSSSRGRGYEQYF; CDR3 DNA: TGTGCCAGCAGCTCATCGCGGGGGAGAGGCTACGAGCAGTACTTC; D gene: TRBD2; J gene: TRBJ2-7; clone size: few; V gene: TRBV7-6
CDR3 protein: CASSLISGGKHEQFF; CDR3 DNA: TGTGCCAGCAGCTTAATATCCGGCGGTAAGCATGAGCAGTTCTTC; D gene: -; J gene: TRBJ2-1; clone size: many; V gene: TRBV7-9
CDR3 protein: CASRTLGFSYNEQFF; CDR3 DNA: TGTGCCAGCAGGACCTTGGGCTTCTCCTACAATGAGCAGTTCTTC; D gene: -; J gene: TRBJ2-1; clone size: many; V gene: TRBV28